Following are 22 T cell receptor beta chains from one sample sequenced in a study of human T cells and chemical hapten exposure. MiXCR, run by TCRdb on the RACE reads, gives a single entry per CDR3 protein. The sample consists of tens of thousands of distinct CDR3 sequences, 9.9% of them appearing once. Time point of the sample: patch test 2, 6 weeks after DPC sensitization. Treatment given: therapeutic diphenylcyclopropenone sensitization with weekly scalp DPC. The sequencing used whole blood, collected in connection with sensitization to the hapten diphenylcyclopropenone (DPC). These receptors all stem from a woman aged 45 to 65 with alopecia areata. Some clones in this sample may be carry-over from other donors' samples.

Ten or more counts support this clonotype. V usage is TRBV19 and J usage is TRBJ2-2, with TRBD1 as a possible D gene (5 bases). Germline CDR1 and CDR2: LNHDA and SQIVND (reference sequence). This CDR3 has 15 residues. Trimming took 5 bases from V and 6 from J, leaving 16 bases between them. The CDR3 protein is CASSPAWAGPGELFF. The CDR3 DNA is TGTGCCAGTAGTCCCGCCTGGGCAGGGCCCGGGGAGCTGTTTTTT.

This clonotype appeared a few times. The chain links TRBV5-1 to TRBJ1-1, with 8 bases fitting TRBD1. The CDR3 sequence is 13 residues long. Germline V lookup: CDR1 SGHRS, CDR2 YFSETQ. V gave up 0 bases and J gave up 5 bases; unmatched junction bases: 0. As DNA, the CDR3 is TGCGCCAGCAGCTTGGACAGGGGGACTGAAGCTTTCTTT. Protein product: CASSLDRGTEAFF.

J is TRBJ2-7 and V is TRBV5-1, with unresolved D. Germline V gene sequence: CDR1 SGHRS, CDR2 YFSETQ. The CDR3 totals 16 residues. Trimming removed 4 bases from V and 3 bases from J, with 20 bases in between. CDR3 nucleotide sequence: TGCGCCAGCAGCATCGTAGTGGGAATGGCGTTCTACGAGCAGTACTTC. Protein: CASSIVVGMAFYEQYF.

This clonotype was recorded many times. The CDR3 DNA reads as TGTGCCATCAGTGAGACAAAAGACGGGGACGTGAATCAGCCCCAGCATTTT. Translated, it gives CAISETKDGDVNQPQHF. The chain employs TRBV10-3 and TRBJ1-5; tentatively, D is TRBD1 (5 bases). V lost 2 bases, J lost 4 bases, and 18 bases lay in between. Germline loops: CDR1 ENHRY, CDR2 SYGVKD. The CDR3 is made up of 17 amino acids.

The chain joins TRBV3-1 to TRBJ2-6; maybe TRBD1 (5 bases). CDR1 LGHDT and CDR2 YNNKEL come from the germline V gene (reference sequence). This CDR3 has 14 amino acids. The V and J ends lost 10 bases and 2 bases respectively, with 12 bases between them. CDR3 region: CATTPRAGANVLTF. The CDR3 DNA sequence: TGTGCCACCACGCCCAGGGCTGGGGCCAACGTCCTGACTTTC. Full variable domain (missing parts from reference TRBV3-1 and TRBJ2-6): DTAVSQTPKYLVTQMGNDKSIKCEQNLGHDTMYWYKQDSKKFLKIMFSYNNKELIINETVPNRFSPKSPDKAHLNLHINSLELGDSAVYFCATTPRAGANVLTFGAGSRLTVL.

This clonotype appeared a single time. A much larger clone differs from this one at a single base, so this may be a read error. The DNA is omitted, as the CDR3 cannot be located on it reliably, and the CDR3 follows TCRdb's listing. The chain's CDR3 is CSVGQGAITEALF. This chain joins TRBV29-1 and TRBJ1-1; TRBD1, the table's D call, was not compared with the DNA. Both ends counted, the CDR3 spans 13 residues. The germline CDR1 and CDR2 sequences are SQVTM and ANQGSEA.

The CDR3 sequence: CASSTGLMNTEAFF. CDR3 nucleotide sequence: TGTGCCAGCAGTACAGGTCTCATGAACACTGAAGCTTTCTTT. This chain connects TRBV7-6 to TRBJ1-1; D possibly corresponds to TRBD1 (5 bases). The germline V gene has CDR1 SGHVS and CDR2 FNYEAQ. The CDR3 loop spans 14 amino acids. Deletions cut 6 bases from V and 0 bases from J, with 11 bases between. Supplemented by reference TRBV7-6 and TRBJ1-1, the full variable domain reads GAGVSQSPRYKVTKRGQDVALRCDPISGHVSLYWYRQALGQGPEFLTYFNYEAQQDKSGLPNDRFSAERPEGSISTLTIQRTEQRDSAMYRCASSTGLMNTEAFFGQGTRLTVV.

This clonotype was detected once. This sequence joins TRBV6-6 and TRBJ2-7, with D tentatively TRBD2 (6 bases). Germline loops: CDR1 MNHNY, CDR2 SVGAGI (reference sequence). The germline V and J ends were trimmed by 5 bases and 5 bases, with 10 bases remaining between them. The CDR3 length is 12 residues. CDR3 in DNA: TGTGCCAGCAGTGGAGGGAGGCACGAGCAGTACTTC. This encodes CASSGGRHEQYF.

For the CDR3, the DNA is TGCGCCAGCACCTTAGGGCTAGCGGGAGACCACGAGCAGTACTTC. It translates to CASTLGLAGDHEQYF. The J gene is TRBJ2-7, the V gene TRBV5-1; TRBD2 matches at 10 bases. V lost 6 bases to trimming and J lost 5 bases; unmatched junction nucleotides: 11. The CDR3 sequence is 15 residues long. In germline, CDR1 is SGHRS, CDR2 YFSETQ.

The table lists this clonotype with many counts. The chain joins TRBV12-3 or TRBV12-4 to TRBJ2-6; D is possibly TRBD1 (5 bases). The length of the CDR3 is 14 residues. The germline V and J ends were trimmed by 5 bases and 1 base, with 6 bases remaining between them. The chain's CDR3 is CASSRQSGANVLTF. CDR3 in DNA: TGTGCCAGCAGTAGACAGTCTGGGGCCAACGTCCTGACTTTC.

The chain links TRBV19 to TRBJ2-1; D is possibly TRBD2 (5 bases). With 4 bases removed from V and 6 bases from J, the gap between germline ends came to 13 bases. The CDR3 has 14 residues. The germline V gene has CDR1 LNHDA and CDR2 SQIVND (reference sequence). The CDR3, as DNA: TGTGCCAGTAGTAGCGGGCCCTTTGGCAATGAGCAGTTCTTC. It specifies CASSSGPFGNEQFF.

This clonotype was detected a few times. The CDR3, as DNA: TGTGCCAGCAGTCATGGGGCAGTTAATGAGCAGTTCTTC. Its protein is CASSHGAVNEQFF. J is TRBJ2-1 and V is TRBV28; D is perhaps TRBD1 (5 bases). The CDR3 has 13 residues. Deletions cut 5 bases from V and 7 bases from J, with 12 bases between. From germline, CDR1 is MDHEN and CDR2 SYDVKM.

This clonotype was counted at least ten times. The genes are TRBV20-1 and TRBJ1-1; D not resolved. Trimming removed 3 bases at V and 0 bases at J, with 8 bases between. The CDR3 totals 13 residues. Germline CDR1 reads DFQATT; CDR2 reads SNEGSKA (reference sequence). DNA for the CDR3: TGCAGTGCTAGTTCCCAGATGAACACTGAAGCTTTCTTT. It translates to CSASSQMNTEAFF.

Ten or more counts support this clonotype. The CDR3 coding sequence is TGTGCCAGCAGCTGGGACGGCCCGCGAGCGGGACTTGGCTACAATGAGCAGTTCTTC. Translating gives CASSWDGPRAGLGYNEQFF. V and J are TRBV6-5 and TRBJ2-1, with TRBD2 matching over 7 bases. The CDR3 extends over 19 amino acids. Trimming removed 6 bases from V and 3 bases from J; junction bases left unmatched: 20. The germline V gene encodes CDR1 MNHEY and CDR2 SVGAGI.

Only a few counts were recorded for this clonotype. The chain is built from TRBV11-2 and TRBJ1-1; D gene uncertain. CDR1 and CDR2 (germline): SGHAT, FQNNGV. V was shortened by 2 bases and J by 3 bases, with 7 bases between the two germline ends. The CDR3 runs 13 residues. CDR3 coding DNA: TGTGCCAGCAGCTTAAGCCAGTACACTGAAGCTTTCTTT. As protein: CASSLSQYTEAFF.

This clonotype has a handful of counts. The V and J genes are TRBV5-1 and TRBJ2-7; perhaps TRBD1 as D (6 bases). The CDR3 has 14 amino acids. Germline assignment: CDR1 SGHRS and CDR2 YFSETQ. V was trimmed by 4 bases and J by 5 bases, leaving 16 bases between them. In nucleotides, the CDR3 is TGCGCCAGCAGCATGGCCGGGACACCCAACGAGCAGTACTTC. Translation: CASSMAGTPNEQYF.

The chain carries TRBV7-9 and TRBJ2-1; either TRBD1 or TRBD2 may fit D (6 bases each). The CDR3 runs 14 residues. Germline V gives CDR1 SEHNR, CDR2 FQNEAQ (reference sequence). Trimming shortened V by 4 bases and J by 5 bases, and 12 bases separated the two germline ends. CDR3 residues: CASSWGAGDNEQFF. CDR3 coding DNA: TGTGCCAGCAGCTGGGGGGCTGGGGACAATGAGCAGTTCTTC. Supplemented by reference TRBV7-9 and TRBJ2-1, the full variable domain reads DTGVSQNPRHKITKRGQNVTFRCDPISEHNRLYWYRQTLGQGPEFLTYFQNEAQLEKSRLLSDRFSAERPKGSFSTLEIQRTEQGDSAMYLCASSWGAGDNEQFFGPGTRLTVL.

This clonotype was detected ten times or more. The chain employs TRBV28 and TRBJ1-5; D is ambiguous. The CDR3 covers 12 residues. CDR1 and CDR2 from the germline V gene are MDHEN and SYDVKM. The V and J ends lost 7 bases and 7 bases respectively, with 11 bases between them. The CDR3 reads CASMVVNQPQHF. The CDR3 bases are TGTGCCAGCATGGTGGTAAACCAGCCCCAGCATTTT.

The genes are TRBV15 and TRBJ2-7; 8 bases fit TRBD2. Trimming cost V 0 bases and J 5 bases; bases outside gene matches: 15. Germline assignment: CDR1 LNHNV and CDR2 YYDKDF (reference sequence). This CDR3 is built from 18 residues. As DNA, the CDR3 is TGTGCCACCAGCAGAGAGCGTGGAGCGGGAGATGGGTGGGACGAGCAGTACTTC. Encoded protein: CATSRERGAGDGWDEQYF.

This clonotype occurred a few times. The chain has TRBV13 and TRBJ1-3, with D maybe TRBD1 (5 bases). The V and J ends lost 3 bases and 7 bases respectively, with 19 bases between them. The V gene's germline CDR1 is PRHDT and CDR2 FYEKMQ (reference sequence). CDR3 length: 16 amino acids. The CDR3: CASSFSPEGRENTIYF. CDR3 in DNA: TGTGCCAGCAGCTTTTCCCCCGAGGGGAGGGAGAACACCATATATTTT.

This chain uses TRBV9 with TRBJ2-3; D not resolved. The germline V gene has CDR1 SGDLS and CDR2 YYNGEE. The V end lost 0 bases, the J end lost 5 bases, and 10 bases lay between the germline ends. The CDR3 is 14 residues long. The CDR3 nucleotides read TGTGCCAGCAGCGTAGCCGCATCTGAAGATACGCAGTATTTT. This codes for CASSVAASEDTQYF. Combining the CDR3 with reference TRBV9 and TRBJ2-3 gives the whole variable domain DSGVTQTPKHLITATGQRVTLRCSPRSGDLSVYWYQQSLDQGLQFLIQYYNGEERAKGNILERFSAQQFPDLHSELNLSSLELGDSALYFCASSVAASEDTQYFGPGTRLTVL.

The sample holds many counts of this clonotype. This sequence joins TRBV12-3 or TRBV12-4 and TRBJ1-4; no clear D. V lost 5 bases to trimming and J lost 5 bases, with 21 bases between them. This CDR3 has 17 residues. CDR3 DNA sequence: TGTGCCAGCAGTCCCCCGAGGGCGCTCACTCGGAATGAAAAACTGTTTTTT. Residues: CASSPPRALTRNEKLFF.